The clone carrying this T cell receptor (beta chain) was detected only a few times. The record originates from a study of cytomegalovirus exposure and HLA in healthy donors. A multiplex PCR was run with 60 Vbeta primers and 13 Jbeta primers. Original processing methods: Roughly 83 million unique TCR beta chains, some 9.9 million of them shared, were counted by a later analysis. Some clones are missing from TCRdb's copy, which holds only in-frame ones; the method was immunoSEQ multiplex PCR. Clone size and the V and J calls come from that table; the DNA yielded D and trimming. The data show over 200,000 clones, with 77% seen just once and less than 3% held by the top ten. V was clipped by 7 bases and J by 0 bases, with 13 bases between them. Germline CDR1 reads SGHRS; CDR2 reads YFSETQ. The CDR3 totals 15 residues.

Sequenced sample: PBMCs. The clonotype comes from a woman aged 55-69 years in good health and CMV-seropositive. The rearrangement links TRBV5-1 to TRBJ1-4, with D perhaps matching TRBD1 (6 bases). This chain's CDR3 is CASGLGASTNEKLFF. Written as DNA, the CDR3 is TGCGCCAGCGGTCTGGGGGCATCAACTAATGAAAAACTGTTTTTT. Using reference TRBV5-1 and TRBJ1-4 for the parts outside the CDR3, the full variable domain is KAGVTQTPRYLIKTRGQQVTLSCSPISGHRSVSWYQQTPGQGLQFLFEYFSETQRNKGNFPGRFSGRQFSNSRSEMNVSTLELGDSALYLCASGLGASTNEKLFFGSGTQLSVL.